The rows below give T cell receptor beta chains drawn from one sample of a study of CD4 T cells in relation to SARS-CoV-2 and coronaviruses. These receptors lack a known antigen. Sequenced by immunoSEQ multiplex PCR; TCRdb stores in-frame clones only, minus some. The table lists approximately 20,000 clones, around 81% of them singletons, with roughly 10% in the top ten. Sequencing used CD4+ T cells from PBMCs, cultured in vitro. The receptors come from a human donor in good health. Each CDR3 is given with its conserved first and last residue. Each record gives: clone size, V gene, J gene, D gene, CDR3 DNA, CDR3 protein. A D gene is named only where the DNA matches it firmly. The size entry is marked missing in some rows and otherwise reads once, few, many or a size class.

clone size: .
V gene: TRBV29-1
J gene: TRBJ2-5
D gene: .
CDR3 DNA: TGCAGCGTTAAGAGAGAGACCCAGTACTTC
CDR3 protein: CSVKRETQYF

clone size: .
V gene: TRBV5-1
J gene: TRBJ1-2
D gene: .
CDR3 DNA: TGCGCCAGCAGCGCACAGGAAGATGGCTACACCTTC
CDR3 protein: CASSAQEDGYTF

clone size: .
V gene: TRBV4-2
J gene: TRBJ2-1
D gene: TRBD2
CDR3 DNA: TGTGCCAGCAGCCAAGGCGGGGAGGCTAGCGGGAGGGGTGAGCAGTTCTTC
CDR3 protein: CASSQGGEASGRGEQFF

clone size: few
V gene: TRBV30
J gene: TRBJ1-6
D gene: .
CDR3 DNA: TGTGCCTGGAGTGTAGTGGCACAGGGTCGTTCACCCCTCCACTTT
CDR3 protein: CAWSVVAQGRSPLHF

clone size: .
V gene: TRBV5-1
J gene: TRBJ2-7
D gene: TRBD1
CDR3 DNA: TGCGCCAGCAGCTTAGGTCCTGTGACAGGGGCTAGGGAGCAGTACTTC
CDR3 protein: CASSLGPVTGAREQYF

clone size: few
V gene: TRBV7-9
J gene: TRBJ2-5
D gene: TRBD2
CDR3 DNA: TGTGCCAGCAGCCCACCAGCGGGAGGGCCGGGGGTGACCCAGTACTTC
CDR3 protein: CASSPPAGGPGVTQYF

clone size: .
V gene: TRBV7-9
J gene: TRBJ2-7
D gene: .
CDR3 DNA: TGTGCCAGCAGCTTAGCCCCACAGGAGCAGTACTTC
CDR3 protein: CASSLAPQEQYF

clone size: .
V gene: TRBV11-2
J gene: TRBJ2-7
D gene: TRBD2
CDR3 DNA: TGTGCCAGCAGCTGGACTAGCGGGGGCGCAGAGCAGTACTTC
CDR3 protein: CASSWTSGGAEQYF

clone size: .
V gene: TRBV5-4
J gene: TRBJ1-5
D gene: TRBD1
CDR3 DNA: TGTGCCAGCAGCTTGGCGGGACAGCCGAATCAGCCCCAGCATTTT
CDR3 protein: CASSLAGQPNQPQHF

clone size: few
V gene: TRBV7-9
J gene: TRBJ1-5
D gene: .
CDR3 DNA: TGTGCCAGCAGCTTGGGGGTTTCCCAGCCCCAGCATTTT
CDR3 protein: CASSLGVSQPQHF

clone size: .
V gene: TRBV5-6
J gene: TRBJ2-3
D gene: TRBD2
CDR3 DNA: TGTGCCAGCAGCGGGGGGACTAGCGTACATACGCAGTATTTT
CDR3 protein: CASSGGTSVHTQYF

clone size: .
V gene: TRBV24-1
J gene: TRBJ1-2
D gene: TRBD1
CDR3 DNA: TGTGCCACCAGTGATGCGGACAGGGACTATGGCTACACCTTC
CDR3 protein: CATSDADRDYGYTF

clone size: .
V gene: TRBV3-1/TRBV3-2
J gene: TRBJ1-4
D gene: .
CDR3 DNA: TGTGCCAGCAGCTATGGACAAGTAGAAAAACTGTTTTTT
CDR3 protein: CASSYGQVEKLFF

clone size: .
V gene: TRBV5-4
J gene: TRBJ2-7
D gene: TRBD2
CDR3 DNA: TGTGCCAGCAGCTTGGCCGGGACTAGTTCCTACGAGCAGTACTTC
CDR3 protein: CASSLAGTSSYEQYF

clone size: .
V gene: TRBV9
J gene: TRBJ1-2
D gene: .
CDR3 DNA: TGTGCCAGCAGCGGGGGGGGGCGCGGCTATGGCTACACCTTC
CDR3 protein: CASSGGGRGYGYTF

clone size: .
V gene: TRBV11-2
J gene: TRBJ2-1
D gene: .
CDR3 DNA: TGTGCCAGCAGTCCAGGGCGCAATGAGCAGTTCTTC
CDR3 protein: CASSPGRNEQFF

clone size: .
V gene: TRBV3-1/TRBV3-2
J gene: TRBJ1-1
D gene: .
CDR3 DNA: TGTGCCAGCAGCCAAGGTGGGGGGGGGAAAGCTTTCTTT
CDR3 protein: CASSQGGGGKAFF

clone size: .
V gene: TRBV12-3/TRBV12-4
J gene: TRBJ2-1
D gene: TRBD1
CDR3 DNA: TGTGCCAGCAGAGAGACAGGGGACAATGAGCAGTTCTTC
CDR3 protein: CASRETGDNEQFF

clone size: few
V gene: TRBV2
J gene: TRBJ2-3
D gene: .
CDR3 DNA: TGTGCCAGCAGTGATGTGCGGATCACAGATACGCAGTATTTT
CDR3 protein: CASSDVRITDTQYF

clone size: .
V gene: TRBV4-2
J gene: TRBJ2-3
D gene: .
CDR3 DNA: TGTGCCAGCAGCCAAGCAATTGGTTCTAGCGGCACAGATACGCAGTATTTT
CDR3 protein: CASSQAIGSSGTDTQYF

clone size: .
V gene: TRBV11-1
J gene: TRBJ2-5
D gene: .
CDR3 DNA: TGTGCCAGCAGCCAGGGTCGTGAGACCCAGTACTTC
CDR3 protein: CASSQGRETQYF

clone size: .
V gene: TRBV7-8
J gene: TRBJ1-1
D gene: .
CDR3 DNA: TGTGCCAGCAGCCCGAACAGTTTGAACACTGAAGCTTTCTTT
CDR3 protein: CASSPNSLNTEAFF

clone size: .
V gene: TRBV3-1/TRBV3-2
J gene: TRBJ1-2
D gene: .
CDR3 DNA: TGTGCCAGCAGCCAAGAGCGAGGCTACACCTTC
CDR3 protein: CASSQERGYTF

clone size: .
V gene: TRBV7-2
J gene: TRBJ1-4
D gene: .
CDR3 DNA: TGTGCCAGCAGCCGGGCAACTAATGAAAAACTGTTTTTT
CDR3 protein: CASSRATNEKLFF

clone size: .
V gene: TRBV7-2
J gene: TRBJ1-2
D gene: .
CDR3 DNA: TGTGCCAGCAGCTCTCCGGGGCTTTATGGCTACACCTTC
CDR3 protein: CASSSPGLYGYTF

clone size: once
V gene: TRBV6-2/TRBV6-3
J gene: TRBJ2-3
D gene: .
CDR3 DNA: TGTGCCAGCAGTTACAGATTCGGGAGCCATGAAAAAGATACGCAGTATTTT
CDR3 protein: CASSYRFGSHEKDTQYF

clone size: .
V gene: TRBV7-2
J gene: TRBJ1-5
D gene: .
CDR3 DNA: TGTGCCAGCAGCTTAGCTACAGGAAATCAGCCCCAGCATTTT
CDR3 protein: CASSLATGNQPQHF

clone size: .
V gene: TRBV3-1/TRBV3-2
J gene: TRBJ2-1
D gene: .
CDR3 DNA: TGTGCCAGCAGCCCGCCGGGACCGGGGTTTGACAATGAGCAGTTCTTC
CDR3 protein: CASSPPGPGFDNEQFF

clone size: .
V gene: TRBV9
J gene: TRBJ1-2
D gene: .
CDR3 DNA: TGTGCCAGCAGCGTATCGGGCGAGGGGACGGGCTACACCTTC
CDR3 protein: CASSVSGEGTGYTF

clone size: .
V gene: TRBV19
J gene: TRBJ1-4
D gene: .
CDR3 DNA: TGTGCCAGTACCCAACCGACCACAGGGCAGCGAAAACTGTTTTTT
CDR3 protein: CASTQPTTGQRKLFF